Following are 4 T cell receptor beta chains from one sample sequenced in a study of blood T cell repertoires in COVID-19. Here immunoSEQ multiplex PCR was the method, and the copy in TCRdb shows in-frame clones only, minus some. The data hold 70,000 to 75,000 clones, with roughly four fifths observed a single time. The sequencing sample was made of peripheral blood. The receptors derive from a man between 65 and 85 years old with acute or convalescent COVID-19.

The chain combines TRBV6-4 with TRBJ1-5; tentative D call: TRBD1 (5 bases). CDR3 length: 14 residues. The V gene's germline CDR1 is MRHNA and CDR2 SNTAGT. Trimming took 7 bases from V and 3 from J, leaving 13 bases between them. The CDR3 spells CASTQEGNNQPQHF. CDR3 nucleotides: TGTGCCAGCACCCAGGAGGGGAACAATCAGCCCCAGCATTTT.

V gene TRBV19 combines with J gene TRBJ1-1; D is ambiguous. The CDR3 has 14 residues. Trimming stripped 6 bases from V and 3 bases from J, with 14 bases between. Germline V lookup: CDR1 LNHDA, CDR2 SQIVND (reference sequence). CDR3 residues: CASSSQFEDTEAFF. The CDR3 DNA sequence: TGTGCCAGTAGCAGTCAATTTGAGGACACTGAAGCTTTCTTT.

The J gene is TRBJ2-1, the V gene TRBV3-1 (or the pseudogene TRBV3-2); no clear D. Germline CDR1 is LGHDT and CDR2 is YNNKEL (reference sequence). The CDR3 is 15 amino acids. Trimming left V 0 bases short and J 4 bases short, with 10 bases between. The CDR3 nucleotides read TGTGCCAGCAGCCAAGATGACCTAGGTTACAATGAGCAGTTCTTC. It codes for CASSQDDLGYNEQFF.

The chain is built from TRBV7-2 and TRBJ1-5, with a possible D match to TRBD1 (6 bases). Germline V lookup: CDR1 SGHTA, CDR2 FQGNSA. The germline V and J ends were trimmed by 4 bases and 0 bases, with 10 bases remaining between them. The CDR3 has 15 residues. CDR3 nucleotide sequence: TGTGCCAGCAGCTCGGACAGTCTTAGCAATCAGCCCCAGCATTTT. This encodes CASSSDSLSNQPQHF.